This paragraph covers one TCR beta chain sequence. These data are taken from a study of cytomegalovirus exposure and HLA in healthy donors. Donors consisted of healthy bone marrow donors. At sampling all donors were nominally healthy, likely with unrecorded immune exposures. With 60 Vbeta and 13 Jbeta primers, the PCR was carried out. Measured with immunoSEQ multiplex PCR; TCRdb has only the in-frame clones, and not every one. This sample has 150,000 to 200,000 clones, with about 80% found just once. The sequenced material came from PBMCs. The TCR comes from a man aged 18-30 years in good health and CMV-seropositive.

CDR3 amino acids: CASSFPGTSGGAGTGELFF. For the CDR3, the DNA is TGTGCCAGCAGCTTTCCGGGGACTAGTGGGGGGGCGGGCACCGGGGAGCTGTTTTTT. The chain uses TRBV5-4 and TRBJ2-2, with 8 bases identical to TRBD2. This CDR3 is 19 amino acids long. With 2 bases clipped from V and 4 bases from J, the junction kept 16 bases outside the gene matches. CDR1 and CDR2 (germline): SGHNT, YYREEE (reference sequence).